This T cell receptor (beta chain) was retrieved from a study of T cells in localized non-small cell lung cancer. Study-wide findings and caveats: Adjacent lung held a median roughly 60 of the top 100 tumor clones.

The CDR3 length is 17 residues. V shed 4 bases and J 4 bases; nucleotides not matched to a gene: 9. Germline V gives CDR1 MDHEN, CDR2 SYDVKM. Turning to this clone: Its antigen is undetermined.

Only in-frame clones appear in the TCRdb table, and some are missing; sequencing was by immunoSEQ multiplex PCR. The repertoire holds about 78,000 clones, with just under 85% as singletons. The sequence was collected from a man aged 40 to 70 with stage I lung adenocarcinoma. The material sequenced was peripheral blood, taken before any cancer treatment. V usage is TRBV28 and J usage is TRBJ2-3; 12 nucleotides match TRBD2. CDR3 sequence (DNA): TGTGCCAGCAGTTCAGCCGGACTAGCGGGAAATCCAGATACGCAGTATTTT. Protein: CASSSAGLAGNPDTQYF.